This TCR beta chain emerged from a study of shared clonotypes between healthy human individuals. At the deep level, the assay was run. Sequenced by immunoSEQ multiplex PCR; TCRdb stores in-frame clones only, minus some. This sample carries about half a million clones, around four fifths of them seen once, and the ten largest clones take 12%. Germline CDR1 and CDR2: MDHEN and SYDVKM. CDR3 length: 13 amino acids. V lost 6 bases to trimming and J lost 4 bases, with 12 bases between them. Donors included only healthy HIV-negative adults lacking recent acute infections or vaccinations. All the donors were Caucasian adults who lived in Nashville, Tennessee.

The chain joins TRBV28 to TRBJ1-1, with TRBD1 as a possible D gene (5 bases). The sequencing input was PBMCs. The source is a woman in her 40s in good health. Some clones in this sample may be carry-over from other donors' samples. DNA of the CDR3: TGTGCCAGCAGGTCGGGGGGGACCACTGAAGCTTTCTTT. This codes for CASRSGGTTEAFF. The variable domain in full, with the rest retrieved from reference TRBV28 and TRBJ1-1, is DVKVTQSSRYLVKRTGEKVFLECVQDMDHENMFWYRQDPGLGLRLIYFSYDVKMKEKGDIPEGYSVSREKKERFSLILESASTNQTSMYLCASRSGGTTEAFFGQGTRLTVV.